The clone carrying this T cell receptor beta chain has a single count. The sample belongs to a study of Ad26.COV2.S vaccination and SARS-CoV-2 variants. Study details: The study gave Ad26.COV2.S intramuscularly, once or twice 56 days apart.

Germline V lookup: CDR1 KGHSH, CDR2 LQKENI. This CDR3 spans 15 amino acids. With 1 base clipped from V and 6 bases from J, the junction kept 6 bases outside the gene matches. The table came from immunoSEQ multiplex PCR; TCRdb's copy has only in-frame clones and leaves some out. The sample consists of 350,000 to 450,000 clones, over 80% of them appearing once. Regarding treatment: some 20 received Ad26.COV2.S at low or high dose, single or two shots; 5 received placebo; per-sample allocation not given. Day 63 after the first vaccine or placebo injection was the time point for sampling. At a Boston site, the person donating was an adult of 18-55 years. What was given as vaccine was an Ad26 vector encoding Wuhan-strain SARS-CoV-2 spike.

The specimen comprised peripheral blood, sampled in a trial of Ad26.COV2.S vaccine versus placebo. The clonotype originates from a person aged 18-60 years who received the Ad26.COV2.S COVID-19 vaccine or a placebo. The chain recombines TRBV18 with TRBJ2-1, with 7 nucleotides matching TRBD2. In DNA form, the CDR3 reads TGTGCCAGCTCACCACGGGGGGGATCTCGCAATGAGCAGTTCTTC. Its protein product is CASSPRGGSRNEQFF. Complete variable domain (other parts from reference TRBV18 and TRBJ2-1): NAGVMQNPRHLVRRRGQEARLRCSPMKGHSHVYWYRQLPEEGLKFMVYLQKENIIDESGMPKERFSAEFPKEGPSILRIQQVVRGDSAAYFCASSPRGGSRNEQFFGPGTRLTVL.